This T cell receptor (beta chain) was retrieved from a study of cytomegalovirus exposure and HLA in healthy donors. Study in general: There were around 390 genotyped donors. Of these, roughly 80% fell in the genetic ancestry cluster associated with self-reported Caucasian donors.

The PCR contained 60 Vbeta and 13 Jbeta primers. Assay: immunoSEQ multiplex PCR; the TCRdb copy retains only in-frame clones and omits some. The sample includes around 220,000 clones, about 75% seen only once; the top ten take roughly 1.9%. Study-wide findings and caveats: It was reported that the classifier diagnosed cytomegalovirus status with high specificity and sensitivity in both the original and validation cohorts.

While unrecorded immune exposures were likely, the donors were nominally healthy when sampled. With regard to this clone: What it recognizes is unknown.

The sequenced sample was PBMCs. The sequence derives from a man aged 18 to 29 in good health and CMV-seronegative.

The DNA of the CDR3 is TGTGCCAGCAGCCCACGGGGAGAGGGCTACACCTTC. Its translation is CASSPRGEGYTF. This sequence joins TRBV5-4 and TRBJ1-2; D gene unclear. The CDR3 has 12 amino acids. CDR1 and CDR2 (germline): SGHNT, YYREEE (reference sequence). Trimming took 4 bases from V and 8 from J, leaving 12 bases between them.